A selection of T cell receptor beta chains follows, all from one sample in a study of post-analysis software for immune sequencing data. TCRdb re-called the PCR reads through MiXCR, storing one row per CDR3 protein. The sample shows hundreds of thousands of distinct CDR3 sequences, 25% to 30% of them seen only once. Sequenced sample: blood. These receptor sequences come from a girl aged 10-17 years with multiple sclerosis. Both conserved end residues are part of each CDR3. D genes are given only for firm matches. Size tells how often a clone was seen (once, few, many) or the class of an expanded clone, and some rows leave it out.

cdr3_length j_call clone_size d_call v_call cdr3_aa cdr3_nt
14 TRBJ2-1 . . TRBV5-1 CASSRSSGYNEQFF TGCGCCAGCAGCCGCTCGAGCGGTTACAATGAGCAGTTCTTC
15 TRBJ2-7 . . TRBV3-1 CASSQDTLAYYEQYF TGTGCCAGCAGCCAAGACACACTAGCCTATTACGAGCAGTACTTC
13 TRBJ1-6 . . TRBV28 CASSPSYNSPLHF TGTGCCAGCAGTCCCTCCTATAATTCACCCCTCCACTTT
16 TRBJ2-1 . TRBD2 TRBV5-1 CASSGGDGNLYNEQFF TGCGCCAGCAGCGGGGGGGACGGCAACCTCTACAATGAGCAGTTCTTC
15 TRBJ1-6 . . TRBV7-8 CASSFRTAYNSPLHF TGTGCCAGCAGCTTCCGGACAGCCTATAATTCACCCCTCCACTTT
10 TRBJ2-1 . TRBD1 TRBV20-1 CSVVWDRWFF TGCAGTGTGGTCTGGGACAGGTGGTTCTTC
15 TRBJ2-3 . TRBD2 TRBV7-2 CASSPVAGDTDTQYF TGTGCCAGCAGCCCTGTAGCGGGGGACACAGATACGCAGTATTTT
13 TRBJ2-1 many . TRBV10-3 CAISEWQGTEQFF TGTGCCATCAGTGAGTGGCAGGGGACTGAGCAGTTCTTC
17 TRBJ2-2 . . TRBV11-2 CASSLAITRVDTGELFF TGTGCCAGCAGCTTGGCTATAACCAGGGTGGACACCGGGGAGCTGTTTTTT
14 TRBJ2-1 . . TRBV7-2 CASSPLGAPGEQFF TGTGCCAGCAGCCCCCTGGGGGCCCCCGGGGAGCAGTTCTTC
11 TRBJ1-1 few . TRBV5-1 CASSLSEEAFF TGCGCCAGCAGCTTGTCGGAAGAAGCTTTCTTT
12 TRBJ2-5 once . TRBV20-1 CSVVGEGLTQYF TGCAGTGTCGTGGGTGAAGGGTTGACCCAGTACTTC
15 TRBJ2-7 few . TRBV6-1 CASSPKGGMTYEQYF TGTGCCAGCAGCCCAAAAGGGGGGATGACCTACGAGCAGTACTTC
18 TRBJ2-3 few TRBD2 TRBV7-9 CASTDLLGLADDTDTQYF TGTGCCAGCACCGACCTCTTGGGACTAGCGGACGACACAGATACGCAGTATTTT
13 TRBJ1-6 . TRBD1 TRBV5-1 CASREQGASPLHF TGCGCCAGCCGAGAACAGGGGGCCTCACCCCTCCACTTT
16 TRBJ2-3 . . TRBV15 CATSRDAGRRTDTQYF TGTGCCACCAGCAGAGACGCGGGGCGGCGCACAGATACGCAGTATTTT
13 TRBJ2-6 many . TRBV29-1 CSVPGPGANVLTF TGCAGCGTTCCGGGACCTGGGGCCAACGTCCTGACTTTC
17 TRBJ2-5 . TRBD2 TRBV28 CASSLYLALAEEETQYF TGTGCCAGCAGTTTATACCTAGCCCTAGCGGAAGAAGAGACCCAGTACTTC
13 TRBJ1-2 few . TRBV6-5 CASNLRQDGGYTF TGTGCCAGCAACCTACGCCAAGACGGGGGCTACACCTTC
13 TRBJ1-1 few TRBD1 TRBV18 CASSPKGTVEAFF TGTGCCAGCTCACCCAAGGGGACAGTTGAAGCTTTCTTT
14 TRBJ2-1 few TRBD2 TRBV7-9 CASSRSGDLNEQFF TGTGCCAGCAGCCGAAGCGGGGATCTTAATGAGCAGTTCTTC
14 TRBJ2-1 . . TRBV21-1 CASRATVAVNEQFF TGTGCCAGCCGAGCAACGGTCGCAGTCAATGAGCAGTTCTTC